Listed here are 6 T cell receptor beta chains from one sample, sequenced in a study of TET2 disruption in CD19-targeted CAR T cells. The treatment is: autologous CTL019 cells: CD19 CAR with 4-1BB and CD3 zeta domains. Generated by immunoSEQ multiplex PCR, the TCRdb table keeps only in-frame clones and is missing some. The table lists around 30,000 clones. Antigens of these TCRs are unknown. The sample in question was CD8- CAR+ T cells sorted from cultured blood T cells, obtained for CD19 CAR T cell therapy. Specified subset: CD8-negative CAR-positive T cells from the infusion product. These receptors all come from a man between 65 and 80 years old with chronic lymphocytic leukemia.

Worth noting for this clone: The read ends 3 residues before the CDR3 terminus; that terminus is restored from the germline J gene. The V and J genes are TRBV5-1 and TRBJ2-2; D is perhaps TRBD1 (5 bases). The CDR3 has 14 amino acids. Germline CDR1 and CDR2: SGHRS and YFSETQ. The CDR3 sequence: CASSLQGGKTPLFF. CDR3 bases read: TGCGCCAGCAGCTTGCAGGGTGGGAAAACACCG.

As to this clone: The read ends 3 residues early relative to the CDR3; the germline J gene fills the gap. The chain joins TRBV2 to TRBJ2-3; weak D call: TRBD1 (6 bases). The CDR3 is 14 residues long. CDR1 SNHLY and CDR2 FYNNEI come from the germline V gene. The sequenced CDR3 bases are TGTGCCAGCAGTTTACAGGGCCCTGAGGAGACG. Translation gives CASSLQGPEET. Given in full, the CDR3 is CASSLQGPEETQYF.

A word on this clone: The sequence runs out 3 residues before the end of the CDR3; the remainder is reconstructed from the germline J gene. The chain is built from TRBV9 and TRBJ2-5; D might be TRBD2 (6 bases). The germline V and J ends were trimmed by 0 bases and 4 bases, with 16 bases remaining between them. Germline CDR1 SGDLS, CDR2 YYNGEE. This CDR3 region has 16 residues. Here the CDR3 reads CASSVDVGGYGETQYF. The DNA read from the CDR3 is TGTGCCAGCAGCGTAGATGTGGGGGGTTATGGAGAGACC.

Regarding this clone: The observed sequence ends 3 residues before the CDR3 terminus, with the missing tail filled in from the germline J gene. This sequence joins TRBV10-2 and TRBJ1-2; D is unresolved. The CDR3 contains 13 residues. Germline V gene data show CDR1 as WSHSY and CDR2 as SAAADI. The CDR3 region is CASGPFFTESYTF. Partial CDR3 DNA: TGCGCCAGCGGCCCGTTCTTCACAGAATCG.

With regard to this clone: The read is 3 residues too short to cover the CDR3 end, so that end is filled in from the germline J gene. The chain couples TRBV2 to TRBJ1-3; D is undetermined. V was trimmed by 8 bases and J by 8 bases, leaving 7 bases between them. The CDR3 runs to 10 residues. Germline-derived CDR1 and CDR2 are SNHLY and FYNNEI. The CDR3 sequence: CASGLDTIYF. The sequenced CDR3 bases are TGTGCCAGCGGTCTAGACACC.

On this clone: The read halts 3 residues ahead of the CDR3 end, with the missing end drawn from the germline J gene. The rearrangement uses TRBV7-2 and TRBJ2-4; TRBD1 might be the D (5 bases). CDR3 size: 12 residues. In germline, CDR1 is SGHTA, CDR2 FQGNSA. The CDR3 sequence is CASSQDSYGQYF. The CDR3 DNA, read in part, is TGTGCCAGCAGCCAAGACAGTTACGGT.